This T cell receptor (beta chain) was captured in a study of T cells in localized non-small cell lung cancer. Here immunoSEQ multiplex PCR was the method, and the copy in TCRdb shows in-frame clones only, minus some. The sample lists approximately 89,000 clones; about three quarters were seen once. The clonotype was recovered from a man between 40 and 70 years old with stage II squamous cell lung carcinoma. The sample was PBMCs, taken before any cancer treatment.

In DNA, the CDR3 is TGTGCCAGCAGCAGGGGACTAGCGGGAGGGCAGAATGAGCAGTTCTTC. It is translated as CASSRGLAGGQNEQFF. The V gene is TRBV28, the J gene TRBJ2-1; 16 nucleotides match TRBD2. The germline gives CDR1 MDHEN, CDR2 SYDVKM. The V and J ends lost 6 bases and 7 bases, in that order; junction bases with no gene match: 6. This CDR3 comprises 16 residues.